The rows below give T cell receptor beta chains drawn from one sample of a study of T cell repertoires in cytomegalovirus infection. TCRdb reprocessed the reads via MiXCR and lists one record per CDR3 protein. This table has about 240,000 distinct CDR3 sequences, roughly an eighth appearing once. What was sequenced was PBMCs. The receptors derive from a human donor in good health (CMV status not recorded). Some clones in this sample may be carry-over from other donors' samples. CDR3s include the opening cysteine and the closing phenylalanine or tryptophan. D genes are given only for firm matches. A row's size may be missing; if present it is once, few, many or a size class.

V gene	D gene	clone size	J gene	CDR3 DNA	CDR3 protein
TRBV6-1	.	many	TRBJ1-2	TGTGCCAGCAGTCGGGGGGGCTATGGCTACACCTTC	CASSRGGYGYTF
TRBV28	TRBD1	many	TRBJ1-2	TGTGCCAGCAGTACAGGGGGGGATAACTATGGCTACACCTTC	CASSTGGDNYGYTF
TRBV20-1	.	.	TRBJ2-5	TGCAGTGCCGCCACTGGGACTCCTGAGAGGGAGACCCAGTACTTC	CSAATGTPERETQYF
TRBV28	.	.	TRBJ2-4	TGTGCCAGCAGACCGGCAGGGGGGGGAAACATTCAGTACTTC	CASRPAGGGNIQYF
TRBV7-3	.	few	TRBJ1-1	TGTGCCAGCAGCGCACAAGGGGGGGGGGTCACTGAAGCTTTCTTT	CASSAQGGGVTEAFF
TRBV19	.	few	TRBJ1-1	TGTGCCATCGGTAGAGGGGAGAGTGGCACTGAAGCTTTCTTT	CAIGRGESGTEAFF
TRBV7-2	TRBD1	many	TRBJ2-7	TGTGCCAGCAGGCTCTCTCAGGGGGCGGCCTACGAGCAGTACTTC	CASRLSQGAAYEQYF
TRBV19	.	few	TRBJ1-2	TGTGCCAGTAGCCTTGGGCAGGGGCTAGGGCCTATGGGCTACACCTTC	CASSLGQGLGPMGYTF
TRBV29-1	.	.	TRBJ1-2	TGCAGCGTTAACAGTAACTATGGCTACACCTTC	CSVNSNYGYTF
TRBV7-2	TRBD1	many	TRBJ1-1	TGTGCCAGCAGCCCCAGCCTGACAGGGGTGGGCACTGAAGCTTTCTTT	CASSPSLTGVGTEAFF
TRBV7-2	TRBD1	many	TRBJ1-5	TGTGCCAGCACCAAAGGGGGACAGAGTGATCCCCAGCATTTT	CASTKGGQSDPQHF
TRBV7-6	TRBD1	many	TRBJ2-5	TGTGCCAGCAGCCAACGGACAGGGATTGAGACCCAGTACTTC	CASSQRTGIETQYF
TRBV19	.	many	TRBJ2-1	TGTGCCACCAAAGAGGGAGGCAATGAGCAGTTCTTC	CATKEGGNEQFF
TRBV7-9	TRBD1	.	TRBJ1-6	TGTGCCAGCAGCCCCCCCGGGACAGGGGGCGATTCACCCCTCCACTTT	CASSPPGTGGDSPLHF
TRBV7-8	TRBD1	many	TRBJ1-1	TGTGCCAGCAGCCTAGTGGGGACAGGGGGAAATATGAACACTGAAGCTTTCTTT	CASSLVGTGGNMNTEAFF
TRBV12-3/TRBV12-4	.	few	TRBJ1-1	TGTGCCAGCAGTTTTGAGAGGGGGGGCACTGAAGCTTTCTTT	CASSFERGGTEAFF
TRBV2	TRBD1	.	TRBJ1-4	TGTGCCAGCAGTGACTTGGGACAGGGAACTAATGAAAAACTGTTTTTT	CASSDLGQGTNEKLFF
TRBV19	TRBD1	few	TRBJ1-4	TGTGCCAGTAGTAATCCACAGGGGGCCGCAACTAATGAAAAACTGTTTTTT	CASSNPQGAATNEKLFF
TRBV12-3/TRBV12-4	TRBD1	.	TRBJ1-5	TGTGCCAGCAGGGCGACAGGGGATAGCAATCAGCCCCAGCATTTT	CASRATGDSNQPQHF
TRBV29-1	.	many	TRBJ1-1	TGCAGCGTCAAGGGGGGTTCGAGAACTGAAGCTTTCTTT	CSVKGGSRTEAFF
TRBV6-2/TRBV6-3	.	once	TRBJ2-5	TGTGCCAGCAGCCTAAACGCGGGAGAGACCCAGTACTTC	CASSLNAGETQYF
TRBV7-9	.	.	TRBJ2-1	TGTGCCAGCAGATTACAGGGAGCTAAAGGCGATGAGCAGTTCTTC	CASRLQGAKGDEQFF
TRBV5-1	.	few	TRBJ2-2	TGCGCCAGCAGCTTCGTAGCAGGAGGTTCAACCGGGGAGCTGTTTTTT	CASSFVAGGSTGELFF
TRBV7-3	.	few	TRBJ2-1	TGTGCCAGCAGCTTAATAAGGGACACCGGAAGGAGGAATGAGCAGTTCTTC	CASSLIRDTGRRNEQFF
TRBV4-3	.	.	TRBJ2-1	TGCGCCAGCAGCCAAGATTCTCGGGGGCCTAAGAACAATGAGCAGTTCTTC	CASSQDSRGPKNNEQFF
TRBV12-3/TRBV12-4	.	many	TRBJ1-3	TGTGCCAGCAGTCCGGGGGGGAGCTCTGGAAACACCATATATTTT	CASSPGGSSGNTIYF
TRBV4-3	TRBD1	few	TRBJ1-1	TGCGCCAGCAGCCAAGATCTTAAGACAGGGGTTCTAGCTGAAGCTTTCTTT	CASSQDLKTGVLAEAFF
TRBV7-2	.	many	TRBJ2-3	TGTGCCAGCAGCGCCGACGGTTTAGATACGCAGTATTTT	CASSADGLDTQYF
TRBV7-2	.	many	TRBJ1-1	TGTGCCAGCAGCTGGTCCCCAGGGGACACTGAAGCTTTCTTT	CASSWSPGDTEAFF
TRBV10-2	TRBD1	few	TRBJ1-1	TGCGCCAGCAGGTTAGAGGGACAGATTAAAAACACTGAAGCTTTCTTT	CASRLEGQIKNTEAFF
TRBV7-9	.	many	TRBJ2-7	TGTGCCAGCAGCTCCTTCAGGGGCACCTACGAGCAGTACTTC	CASSSFRGTYEQYF
TRBV20-1	.	few	TRBJ2-5	TGCAGTGCTAGTATTGGCTTATCCCAAGAGACCCAGTACTTC	CSASIGLSQETQYF
TRBV7-3	TRBD2	few	TRBJ2-1	TGTGCCAGCAGCCCTAGCGGGCCCTCCTACAATGAGCAGTTCTTC	CASSPSGPSYNEQFF
TRBV5-1	.	.	TRBJ2-3	TGCGCCAGCAGCTCGGGACAGTTAGCGGAAGATACGCAGTATTTT	CASSSGQLAEDTQYF
TRBV6-2/TRBV6-3	TRBD2	.	TRBJ2-2	TGTGCCAGCAGCCGGACTAGCAGGGCCGGGGAGCTGTTTTTT	CASSRTSRAGELFF
TRBV29-1	.	.	TRBJ2-3	TGCAGCGTTGGGGATAGCACAGATACGCAGTATTTT	CSVGDSTDTQYF
TRBV5-5	.	.	TRBJ1-1	TGTGCCAGCAGCTTGATGGCAGAGAACACTGAAGCTTTCTTT	CASSLMAENTEAFF
TRBV20-1	TRBD2	.	TRBJ2-2	TGCAGTGCTGACGGGACTAGAGTCGGATCCGGGGAGCTGTTTTTT	CSADGTRVGSGELFF
TRBV6-1	.	many	TRBJ1-1	TGTGCCAGCAGTGAAGCTGTTCCAGGGGATGCTTTCTTT	CASSEAVPGDAFF
TRBV6-2/TRBV6-3	.	many	TRBJ2-3	TGTGCCAGCAGTTACTCGTTGCACCAGCTTACGCAGTATTTT	CASSYSLHQLTQYF
TRBV7-2	.	.	TRBJ1-4	TGTGCCAGCAGTCGGACCCTAAGGGAAAAACTGTTTTTT	CASSRTLREKLFF
TRBV6-6	.	many	TRBJ1-5	TGTGCCAGCAGTTACTCGACAGCAAATCAGCCCCAGCATTTT	CASSYSTANQPQHF
TRBV19	.	few	TRBJ2-2	TGTGCCAGTAGGAGGCCCGCGCGTAAGGAGACCGGGGAGCTGTTTTTT	CASRRPARKETGELFF
TRBV25-1	.	many	TRBJ2-6	TGTGCCAGCAGTGGGGCGGGGCAGGGAGAGGCTGGGGCCAACGTCCTGACTTTC	CASSGAGQGEAGANVLTF
TRBV7-8	.	.	TRBJ1-2	TGTGCCAGCAGCGCATATTTATCGGACTATGGCTACACCTTC	CASSAYLSDYGYTF